Listed here are 13 T cell receptor beta chains from one sample, sequenced in a study of human T cells and chemical hapten exposure. Each CDR3 protein gets one entry after TCRdb re-called the RACE reads with MiXCR. Here the sample spans 60,000 to 80,000 distinct CDR3 sequences, around 7% being singletons. This sample's time point: pre-sensitization, week 0. Described treatment: therapeutic diphenylcyclopropenone sensitization with weekly scalp DPC. The sequenced sample was whole blood, obtained in connection with sensitization to the hapten diphenylcyclopropenone (DPC). These receptors were taken from a woman under 40 with alopecia areata. Some clones in this sample may be carry-over from other donors' samples.

This clonotype was detected many times. The chain uses TRBV29-1 and TRBJ2-3; D is unclear. The germline gives CDR1 SQVTM, CDR2 ANQGSEA. V dropped 6 bases and J dropped 5 bases, with 9 bases sitting between them. The CDR3 sequence is 11 residues long. The CDR3 loop reads CSVVPRDTQYF. The CDR3 bases are TGCAGCGTCGTCCCTAGAGATACGCAGTATTTT.

Ten or more counts support this clonotype. This chain connects TRBV7-9 to TRBJ2-1, with D hard to call. The germline V gene has CDR1 SEHNR and CDR2 FQNEAQ (reference sequence). Trimming took 5 bases from V and 9 from J, leaving 11 bases between them. The length of the CDR3 is 12 residues. The CDR3 sequence is CASSPFGSEQFF. DNA of the CDR3: TGTGCCAGCAGCCCTTTCGGGTCTGAGCAGTTCTTC.

This clonotype was found many times. The chain uses TRBV29-1 and TRBJ2-3, with 7 bases that match TRBD1. The V gene's germline CDR1 is SQVTM and CDR2 ANQGSEA. Trimming cost V 6 bases and J 6 bases; bases outside gene matches: 9. The CDR3 contains 13 residues. The CDR3 region has the DNA TGCAGCGTCCGCGAGGGGGCCGGCGATACGCAGTATTTT. As protein: CSVREGAGDTQYF.

This clonotype was counted between two and nine times. The chain uses TRBV12-3 or TRBV12-4 and TRBJ1-2; D might be TRBD1 (6 bases). Trimming pared 5 bases from V and 0 bases from J, leaving 16 bases between. This CDR3 is built from 16 residues. Written as DNA, the CDR3 is TGTGCCAGCAGTGGACAGAACAGAATAGCTAACTATGGCTACACCTTC. This sequence encodes CASSGQNRIANYGYTF.

The chain is built from TRBV19 and TRBJ2-1, with TRBD1 as a possible D gene (5 bases). Trimming shortened V by 1 base and J by 3 bases, and 7 bases separated the two germline ends. The germline CDR1 and CDR2 sequences are LNHDA and SQIVND (reference sequence). The CDR3 runs 14 residues. The CDR3 reads CASSIGGSYNEQFF. CDR3 sequence (DNA): TGTGCCAGTAGTATAGGGGGCAGCTACAATGAGCAGTTCTTC.

As to this clonotype: The junction shows a germline mismatch at one end, possibly a read error. V is TRBV29-1 and J is TRBJ1-2, with D possibly TRBD1 on 6 matching bases. The CDR3 sequence is 14 residues long. Germline V gene sequence: CDR1 SQVTM, CDR2 ANQGSEA. CDR3: CSVEDRWTVYGDTF. The CDR3 coding sequence is TGCAGCGTTGAAGACAGGTGGACAGTCTATGGCGACACCTTC.

At least ten counts were recorded for this clonotype. The chain has TRBV7-2 and TRBJ1-1; D may be TRBD1 (6 bases). Germline assignment: CDR1 SGHTA and CDR2 FQGNSA. The CDR3 length is 17 residues. Trimming pared 3 bases from V and 3 bases from J, leaving 20 bases between. The CDR3 DNA is TGTGCCAGCAGCTTTTGGGCCGGTTTTGGGACATACACTGAAGCTTTCTTT. Its translation is CASSFWAGFGTYTEAFF.

This clonotype was counted at least ten times. The gene calls are TRBV9 and TRBJ2-3; no reliable D call. The CDR3 runs 13 residues. Germline loops: CDR1 SGDLS, CDR2 YYNGEE. Trimming shortened V by 3 bases and J by 4 bases, and 9 bases separated the two germline ends. CDR3 sequence: CASSATGADTQYF. The CDR3 DNA is TGTGCCAGCAGCGCAACTGGGGCAGATACGCAGTATTTT.

This clonotype was counted at least ten times. V usage is TRBV5-4 and J usage is TRBJ1-2, with 8 bases that match TRBD1. Germline trimming cut 3 bases from V and 6 bases from J; bases unmatched to any gene: 16. This CDR3 is 17 amino acids long. Germline V CDR1 and CDR2: SGHNT, YYREEE (reference sequence). The CDR3 is CASSSDRRGREYHGYTF. The CDR3 nucleotides are TGTGCCAGCAGCTCGGATCGCAGGGGGCGCGAATATCATGGCTACACCTTC.

The table lists this clonotype with many counts. V gene TRBV20-1 combines with J gene TRBJ1-2; unclear D gene. CDR1 and CDR2 from the germline V gene are DFQATT and SNEGSKA (reference sequence). The V and J ends lost 6 bases and 3 bases respectively, with 11 bases between them. The CDR3 spans 12 residues. DNA for the CDR3: TGCAGTGCCCCACCAACGGACTATGGCTACACCTTC. Its translation: CSAPPTDYGYTF.

This clonotype was observed at least ten times. The gene calls are TRBV20-1 and TRBJ2-7, with 8 bases matching TRBD1. The germline CDR1 and CDR2 sequences are DFQATT and SNEGSKA (reference sequence). The V segment lost 6 bases and the J segment 0 bases; nucleotides outside the gene matches: 7. The CDR3 totals 14 residues. The CDR3 loop is CSAGGQGYSYEQYF. The CDR3 bases are TGCAGTGCGGGAGGACAGGGATACTCCTACGAGCAGTACTTC.

This clonotype has at least ten counts. This rearrangement joins TRBV7-3 to TRBJ1-3, with 7 nucleotides matching TRBD1. Trimming took 5 bases from V and 0 from J; bases not matched to a gene: 19. Per germline, CDR1 SGHTA and CDR2 FQGTGA. The CDR3 has 20 residues. In nucleotides, the CDR3 is TGTGCCAGCAGCCAACCACAGGGGCAGACATTTATAGTCTCTGGAAACACCATATATTTT. It specifies CASSQPQGQTFIVSGNTIYF.

This clonotype occurred a few times. The V and J genes are TRBV6-1 and TRBJ2-1; the match to TRBD1 covers 9 bases. V dropped 5 bases and J dropped 8; count of bases not matched to a gene: 13. CDR3 length equals 16 residues. Germline V gene sequence: CDR1 MNHNS, CDR2 SASEGT. The CDR3 sequence is CASSRTGAGLMDEQFF. CDR3 coding DNA: TGTGCCAGCAGTAGGACAGGGGCGGGCCTCATGGATGAGCAGTTCTTC.